Listed below are T cell receptor beta chains from one sample, sequenced in a study of blood T cell dynamics during melanoma immunotherapy. Method: immunoSEQ multiplex PCR; TCRdb's copy keeps in-frame clones and lacks some. The data hold approximately 15,000 clones, with around 85% observed a single time. The specimen comprised blood, sampled from a patient treated with checkpoint blockade. The receptor set was obtained from a human donor with melanoma. Each CDR3 is given with its conserved first and last residue. D genes are given only for firm matches. Only part of the rows carry a size: once, few, many, or a class if the clone is expanded.

>TRBJ1-1|-|-|TRBV11-1
CASSLASGARTEAFF
TGTGCCAGCAGCTTAGCGAGCGGGGCGAGGACTGAAGCTTTCTTT
>TRBJ2-7|-|-|TRBV5-1
CASSSQGYEQYF
TGCGCCAGCAGTTCCCAGGGTTACGAGCAGTACTTC
>TRBJ1-3|-|-|TRBV9
CASSVGSSGNTIYF
TGTGCCAGCAGCGTGGGCAGCTCTGGAAACACCATATATTTT
>TRBJ2-2|TRBD2|-|TRBV5-1
CASSLTSGVGELFF
TGCGCCAGCAGCTTAACTAGCGGGGTCGGGGAGCTGTTTTTT
>TRBJ1-1|TRBD1|-|TRBV6-6
CASSYSGGRAEAFF
TGTGCCAGCAGTTATTCAGGGGGTCGCGCTGAAGCTTTCTTT
>TRBJ2-5|-|-|TRBV7-9
CASSPSGTQETQYF
TGTGCCAGCAGCCCGTCGGGGACCCAAGAGACCCAGTACTTC
>TRBJ2-5|-|once|TRBV4-2
CASSLGRQARRETQYF
TGTGCCAGCAGCCTGGGCCGACAGGCCAGGAGGGAGACCCAGTACTTC
>TRBJ1-3|TRBD1|-|TRBV5-1
CASSTQGGSGNTIYF
TGCGCCAGCAGCACCCAGGGGGGTTCTGGAAACACCATATATTTT
>TRBJ1-2|TRBD1|-|TRBV2
CASSTIGDSDYGYTF
TGTGCCAGCAGTACAATCGGGGACAGTGACTATGGCTACACCTTC
>TRBJ2-7|TRBD1|-|TRBV6-5
CASSDPGQNYEQYF
TGTGCCAGCAGTGACCCGGGACAGAACTACGAGCAGTACTTC
>TRBJ2-3|TRBD2|-|TRBV5-4
CASSAGQRGGAVDTQYF
TGTGCCAGCAGCGCGGGTCAGCGCGGGGGGGCCGTGGATACGCAGTATTTT
>TRBJ1-1|TRBD1|-|TRBV7-3
CASSPRQGAGAFF
TGTGCCAGCAGCCCAAGACAGGGGGCTGGGGCTTTCTTT
>TRBJ2-1|TRBD1|-|TRBV5-1
CASSRDRGELGSYNEQFF
TGCGCCAGCAGCCGGGACAGGGGCGAACTGGGCTCCTACAATGAGCAGTTCTTC
>TRBJ1-5|-|few|TRBV5-1
CASSLLPMDRNQPQHF
TGCGCCAGCAGCTTGCTACCAATGGATCGCAATCAGCCCCAGCATTTT
>TRBJ2-7|-|medium-sized|TRBV6-1
CASSFKALYYEQYF
TGTGCCAGCAGCTTCAAGGCCCTCTATTACGAGCAGTACTTC